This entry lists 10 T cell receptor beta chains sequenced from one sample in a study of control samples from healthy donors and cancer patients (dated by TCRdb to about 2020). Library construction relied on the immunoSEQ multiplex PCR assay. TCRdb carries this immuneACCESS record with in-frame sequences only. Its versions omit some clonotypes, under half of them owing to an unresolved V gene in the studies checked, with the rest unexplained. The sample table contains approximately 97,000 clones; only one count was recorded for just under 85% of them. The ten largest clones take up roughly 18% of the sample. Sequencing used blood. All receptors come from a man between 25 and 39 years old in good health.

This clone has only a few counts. The CDR3 DNA follows: TGTGCCAGCAGTGAAGCGCTAGGGGTTCAGCCCCAGCATTTT. It is translated as CASSEALGVQPQHF. The chain is built from TRBV2 and TRBJ1-5, with D perhaps TRBD1 (5 bases). V lost 0 bases and J lost 6, with 9 bases in between. This CDR3 is built from 14 residues. Germline values: CDR1 SNHLY, CDR2 FYNNEI.

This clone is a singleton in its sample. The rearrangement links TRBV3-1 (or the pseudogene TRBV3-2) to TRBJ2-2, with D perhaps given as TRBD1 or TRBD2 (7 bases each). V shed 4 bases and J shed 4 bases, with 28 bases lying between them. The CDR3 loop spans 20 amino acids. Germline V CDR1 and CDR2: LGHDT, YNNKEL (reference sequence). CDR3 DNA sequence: TGTGCCAGCAGCCGTCGATTCAGGGGGAGGGCTAGCACCCGCACCGGGGAGCTGTTTTTT. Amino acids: CASSRRFRGRASTRTGELFF.

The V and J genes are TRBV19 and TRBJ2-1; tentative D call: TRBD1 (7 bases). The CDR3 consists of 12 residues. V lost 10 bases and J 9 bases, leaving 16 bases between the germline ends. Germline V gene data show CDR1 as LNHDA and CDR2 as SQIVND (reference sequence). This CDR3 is CATATQGGEQFF. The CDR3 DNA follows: TGTGCCACCGCCACCCAGGGGGGTGAGCAGTTCTTC.

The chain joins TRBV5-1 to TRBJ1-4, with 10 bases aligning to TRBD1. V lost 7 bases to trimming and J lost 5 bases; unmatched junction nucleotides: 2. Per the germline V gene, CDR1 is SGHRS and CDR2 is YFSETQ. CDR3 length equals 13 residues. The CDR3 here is CASRQGANEKLFF. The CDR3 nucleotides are TGCGCCAGCCGACAGGGGGCGAATGAAAAACTGTTTTTT.

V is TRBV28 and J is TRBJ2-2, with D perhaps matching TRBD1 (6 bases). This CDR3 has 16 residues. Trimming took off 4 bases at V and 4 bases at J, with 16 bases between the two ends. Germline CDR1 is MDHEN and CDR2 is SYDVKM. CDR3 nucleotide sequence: TGTGCCAGCAGTTCCCTATTGGACAGACCCACCGGGGAGCTGTTTTTT. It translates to CASSSLLDRPTGELFF.

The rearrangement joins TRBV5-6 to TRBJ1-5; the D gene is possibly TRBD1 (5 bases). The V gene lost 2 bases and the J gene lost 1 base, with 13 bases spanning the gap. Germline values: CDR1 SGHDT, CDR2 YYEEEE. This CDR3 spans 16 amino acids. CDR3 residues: CASSLRAGASNQPQHF. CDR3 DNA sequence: TGTGCCAGCAGCTTACGTGCTGGGGCCAGCAATCAGCCCCAGCATTTT.

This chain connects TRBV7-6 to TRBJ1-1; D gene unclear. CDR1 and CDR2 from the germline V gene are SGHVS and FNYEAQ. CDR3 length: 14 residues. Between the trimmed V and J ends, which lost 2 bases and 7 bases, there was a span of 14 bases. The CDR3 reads CASSLTPGINEAFF. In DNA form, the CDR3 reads TGTGCCAGCAGCTTAACGCCGGGGATAAATGAAGCTTTCTTT.

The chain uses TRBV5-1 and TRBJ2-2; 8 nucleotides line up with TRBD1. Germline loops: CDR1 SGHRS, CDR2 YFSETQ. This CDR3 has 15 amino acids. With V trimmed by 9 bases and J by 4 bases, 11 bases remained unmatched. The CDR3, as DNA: TGCGCCACCTCACCGACAGGGGTGGTCACCGGGGAGCTGTTTTTT. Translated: CATSPTGVVTGELFF.

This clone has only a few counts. The CDR3: CASRSKLDRGHQPQHF. CDR3 nucleotide sequence: TGTGCCAGCAGAAGCAAATTGGACAGGGGACATCAGCCCCAGCATTTT. The chain is built from TRBV28 and TRBJ1-5; 9 nucleotides agree with TRBD1. The CDR3 has 16 residues. V lost 6 bases to trimming and J lost 5 bases; unmatched junction nucleotides: 11. Germline V gene sequence: CDR1 MDHEN, CDR2 SYDVKM.

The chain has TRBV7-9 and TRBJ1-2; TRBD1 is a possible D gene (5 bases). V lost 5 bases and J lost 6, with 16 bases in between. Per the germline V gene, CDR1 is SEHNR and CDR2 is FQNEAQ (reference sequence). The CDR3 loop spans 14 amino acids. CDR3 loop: CASSLFRDGNGYTF. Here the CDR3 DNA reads TGTGCCAGCAGCCTGTTCCGGGACGGAAATGGCTACACCTTC.